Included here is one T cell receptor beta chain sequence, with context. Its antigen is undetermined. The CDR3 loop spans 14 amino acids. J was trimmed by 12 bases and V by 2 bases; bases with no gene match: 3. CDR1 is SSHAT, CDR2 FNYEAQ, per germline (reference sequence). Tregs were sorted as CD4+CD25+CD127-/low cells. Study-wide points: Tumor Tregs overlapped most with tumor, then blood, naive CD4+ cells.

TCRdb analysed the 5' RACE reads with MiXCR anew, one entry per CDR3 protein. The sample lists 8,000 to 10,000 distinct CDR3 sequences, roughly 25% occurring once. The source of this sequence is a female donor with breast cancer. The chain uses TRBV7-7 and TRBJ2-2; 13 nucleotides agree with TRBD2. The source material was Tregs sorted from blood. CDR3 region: CASSLMGLAGKLFF. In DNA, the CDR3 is TGTGCCAGCAGCTTAATGGGACTAGCGGGAAAGCTGTTTTTT.